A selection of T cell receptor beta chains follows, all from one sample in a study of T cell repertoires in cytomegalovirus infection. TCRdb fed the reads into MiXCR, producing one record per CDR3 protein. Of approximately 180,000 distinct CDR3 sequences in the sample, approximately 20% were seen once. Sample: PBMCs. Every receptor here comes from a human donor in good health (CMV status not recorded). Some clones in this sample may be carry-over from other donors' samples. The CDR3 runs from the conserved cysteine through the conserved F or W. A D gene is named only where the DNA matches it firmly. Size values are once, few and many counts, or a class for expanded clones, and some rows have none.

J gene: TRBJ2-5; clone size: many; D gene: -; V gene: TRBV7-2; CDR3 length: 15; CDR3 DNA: TGTGCCAGCAGCCGTCGGACAGGAGGAGGGGAGACCCAGTACTTC; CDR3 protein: CASSRRTGGGETQYF
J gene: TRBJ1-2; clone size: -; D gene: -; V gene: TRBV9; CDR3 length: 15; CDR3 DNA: TGTGCCAGCAGCCCAACGGGGAGTTCGAGCTATGGCTACACCTTC; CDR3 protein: CASSPTGSSSYGYTF
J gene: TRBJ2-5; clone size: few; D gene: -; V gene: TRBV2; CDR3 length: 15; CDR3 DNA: TGTGCCAGCAGTTCCCAGGGTCTATTTTCGGAGACCCAGTACTTC; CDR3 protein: CASSSQGLFSETQYF
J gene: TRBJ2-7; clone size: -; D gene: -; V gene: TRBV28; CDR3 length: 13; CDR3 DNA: TGTGCCAGCGCCTCAGTGAGCAACTACGAGCAGTACTTC; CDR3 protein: CASASVSNYEQYF
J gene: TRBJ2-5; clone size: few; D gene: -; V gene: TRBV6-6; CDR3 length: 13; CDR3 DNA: TGTGCCAGCAGACTACTAGGTGGAGAGACCCAGTACTTC; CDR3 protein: CASRLLGGETQYF
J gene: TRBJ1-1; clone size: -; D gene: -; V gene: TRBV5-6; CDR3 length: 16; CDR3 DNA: TGTGCCAGCAGCTTGGGACAGCTTATCTATAACACTGAAGCTTTCTTT; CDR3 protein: CASSLGQLIYNTEAFF
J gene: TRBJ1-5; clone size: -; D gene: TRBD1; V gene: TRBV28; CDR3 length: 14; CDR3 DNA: TGTGCCAGCACGAAAGGACAGGGATATCAGCCCCAGCATTTT; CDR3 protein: CASTKGQGYQPQHF
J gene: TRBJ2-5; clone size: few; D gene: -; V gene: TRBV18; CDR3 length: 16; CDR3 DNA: TGTGCCAGCTCAAAAAAGGAGCGCGGGGAAGGGGAGACCCAGTACTTC; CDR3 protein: CASSKKERGEGETQYF
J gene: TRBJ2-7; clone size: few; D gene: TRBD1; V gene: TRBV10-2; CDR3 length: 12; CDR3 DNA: TGCGCCAGCAGCTGGACAGGGACCGAGCAGTACTTC; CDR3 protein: CASSWTGTEQYF
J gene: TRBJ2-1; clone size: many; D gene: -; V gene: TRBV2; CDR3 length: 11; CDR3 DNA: TGTGCCAGCAGTTTAGCGGACCCGCAGTTCTTC; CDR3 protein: CASSLADPQFF
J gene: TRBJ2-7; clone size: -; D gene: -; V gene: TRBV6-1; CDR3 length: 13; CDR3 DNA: TGTGCCAGCAGTGAAGCGGCAAGATACGAGCAGTACTTC; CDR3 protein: CASSEAARYEQYF
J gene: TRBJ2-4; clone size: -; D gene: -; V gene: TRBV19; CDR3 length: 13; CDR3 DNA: TGTGCCAGTAGTTCGACAGGTTCTGACATTCAGTACTTC; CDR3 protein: CASSSTGSDIQYF
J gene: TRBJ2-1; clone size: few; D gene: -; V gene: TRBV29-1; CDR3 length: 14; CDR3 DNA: TGCAGCGGCAGCGAGGGCACCTCATACAATGAGCAGTTCTTC; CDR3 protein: CSGSEGTSYNEQFF
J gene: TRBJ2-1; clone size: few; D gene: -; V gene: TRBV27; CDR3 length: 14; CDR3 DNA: TGTGCCAGCCTTCGAGGGGGAACCTACAATGAGCAGTTCTTC; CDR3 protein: CASLRGGTYNEQFF
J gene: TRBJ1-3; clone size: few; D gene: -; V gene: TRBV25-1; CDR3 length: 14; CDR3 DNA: TGTGCCAGCAGGCACGAAAACTCTGGAAACACCATATATTTT; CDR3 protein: CASRHENSGNTIYF
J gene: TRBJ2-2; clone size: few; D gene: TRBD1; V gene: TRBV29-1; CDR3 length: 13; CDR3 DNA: TGCAGCGTTGGACAGGGGACCCACCGGGAGCTGTTTTTT; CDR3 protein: CSVGQGTHRELFF
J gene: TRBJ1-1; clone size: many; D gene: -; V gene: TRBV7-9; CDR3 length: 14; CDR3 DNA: TGTGCCAGCAGCTGGTCCAGGGGAGGCACTGAAGCTTTCTTT; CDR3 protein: CASSWSRGGTEAFF
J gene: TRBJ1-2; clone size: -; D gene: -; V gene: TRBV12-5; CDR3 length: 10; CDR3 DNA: TGTGCTAGTGCAGGGGATGGCTACACCTTC; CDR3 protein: CASAGDGYTF
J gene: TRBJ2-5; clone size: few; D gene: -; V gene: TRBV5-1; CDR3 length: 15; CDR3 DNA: TGCGCCAGCAGCTTGTCGGGGGCCGACCAAGAGACCCAGTACTTC; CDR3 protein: CASSLSGADQETQYF
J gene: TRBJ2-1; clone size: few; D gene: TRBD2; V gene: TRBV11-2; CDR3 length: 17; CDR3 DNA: TGTGCCAGCAGCTTAGGGAGAGCGGGAGACTCCTACAATGAGCAGTTCTTC; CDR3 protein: CASSLGRAGDSYNEQFF
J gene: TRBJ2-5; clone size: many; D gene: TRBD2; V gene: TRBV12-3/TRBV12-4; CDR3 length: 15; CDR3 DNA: TGTGCCAGCAAAGAGGGACTAGCGGGTCGGGAGACCCAGTACTTC; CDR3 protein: CASKEGLAGRETQYF
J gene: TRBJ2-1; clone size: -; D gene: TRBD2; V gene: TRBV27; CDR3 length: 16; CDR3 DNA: TGTGCCAGCAGACTTAGGACTAGCGGGGGGGTACGAGAGCAGTTCTTC; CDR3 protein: CASRLRTSGGVREQFF